The 17 T cell receptor beta chains listed next were all sequenced from one sample in a study of shared clonotypes between healthy human individuals. The repertoire was sequenced with immunoSEQ multiplex PCR; TCRdb's copy has only in-frame clones and lacks some. The table shows around 990,000 clones, with 70% to 80% occurring only once. Source material: memory CD4+ T cells from PBMCs. Subset described: CD45RA-negative fraction. These receptors all come from a man aged 18 to 29 in good health. Some clones in this sample may be carry-over from other donors' samples.

V gene TRBV19 combines with J gene TRBJ1-5, with a weak D call TRBD1 (6 bases). V was shortened by 8 bases and J by 10 bases, with 21 bases between the two germline ends. The CDR3 contains 14 residues. CDR1 and CDR2 from the germline V gene are LNHDA and SQIVND (reference sequence). CDR3 sequence: CASPPKSGVLPQHF. As DNA, the CDR3 is TGTGCCAGTCCCCCCAAGTCAGGGGTTCTCCCCCAGCATTTT.

The J gene is TRBJ2-3, the V gene TRBV2; 8 bases fit TRBD2. J gave up 2 bases and V 5 bases, and 6 bases lay outside the gene matches. The germline CDR1 and CDR2 sequences are SNHLY and FYNNEI. There are 15 residues in the CDR3. The CDR3 protein is CASSITSGSTDTQYF. CDR3 in DNA: TGTGCCAGCAGTATTACTAGCGGATCCACAGATACGCAGTATTTT.

This chain uses TRBV28 with TRBJ1-5, with D maybe TRBD1 (6 bases). The CDR3 length is 14 residues. Trimming shortened V by 8 bases and J by 10 bases, and 21 bases separated the two germline ends. Germline V gene sequence: CDR1 MDHEN, CDR2 SYDVKM. The CDR3 DNA reads as TGTGCCAGCGGGGACAAAGACCGAATCAGCCCCCAGCATTTT. It encodes CASGDKDRISPQHF.

The chain couples TRBV5-1 to TRBJ2-3; TRBD2 agrees at 11 bases. Germline V gene sequence: CDR1 SGHRS, CDR2 YFSETQ. The ends lost 4 bases at V and 0 bases at J; junction bases unmatched: 7. The CDR3 spans 17 residues. The CDR3 loop is CASSIPLAGGSTDTQYF. CDR3 DNA: TGCGCCAGCAGCATCCCTCTAGCGGGAGGCAGCACAGATACGCAGTATTTT.

The V and J genes are TRBV28 and TRBJ1-5, with a tentative D call TRBD1 (5 bases). Germline assignment: CDR1 MDHEN and CDR2 SYDVKM. The CDR3 loop spans 16 amino acids. Trimming cost V 6 bases and J 0 bases, with 15 bases left between them. The CDR3 DNA reads TGTGCCAGCAGGATAAAGGGGTACTATAGCAATCAGCCCCAGCATTTT. Residues: CASRIKGYYSNQPQHF. Full variable domain (missing parts from reference TRBV28 and TRBJ1-5): DVKVTQSSRYLVKRTGEKVFLECVQDMDHENMFWYRQDPGLGLRLIYFSYDVKMKEKGDIPEGYSVSREKKERFSLILESASTNQTSMYLCASRIKGYYSNQPQHFGDGTRLSIL.

The chain recombines TRBV28 with TRBJ2-6; D is possibly TRBD1 or TRBD2 (5 bases each). V lost 4 bases and J lost 2, with 21 bases in between. Germline-derived CDR1 and CDR2 are MDHEN and SYDVKM. CDR3 length: 19 amino acids. This CDR3 reads CASSSLEGQIRPGANVLTF. In nucleotides, the CDR3 is TGTGCCAGCAGTTCACTTGAGGGGCAGATCCGCCCTGGGGCCAACGTCCTGACTTTC.

V is TRBV11-3 and J is TRBJ2-7, with D perhaps matching TRBD2 (5 bases). V lost 1 base, J lost 6 bases, and 10 bases lay in between. CDR1 and CDR2 from the germline V gene are SGHNT and YENEEA. This CDR3 contains 13 residues. The CDR3 region is CASSLGAAGEQYF. For the CDR3, the DNA is TGTGCCAGCAGCTTAGGGGCCGCGGGCGAGCAGTACTTC.

This sequence joins TRBV4-2 and TRBJ1-1; D not certain. The CDR3 consists of 16 residues. In germline, CDR1 is LGHNA, CDR2 YNFKEQ. Trimming shortened V by 4 bases and J by 3 bases, and 18 bases separated the two germline ends. CDR3 sequence reads: CASSPGGRAGDTEAFF. CDR3 DNA: TGTGCCAGCAGCCCTGGCGGTAGGGCGGGCGACACTGAAGCTTTCTTT.

The chain couples TRBV28 to TRBJ2-7; possibly TRBD2 for D (6 bases). Deletions cut 5 bases from V and 6 bases from J, with 20 bases between. The CDR3 covers 15 residues. Germline V gives CDR1 MDHEN, CDR2 SYDVKM. CDR3 sequence (DNA): TGTGCCAGCAGTGGCCGGGGGACCGGGGTTGGCGAGCAGTACTTC. This codes for CASSGRGTGVGEQYF.

The chain uses TRBV10-3 and TRBJ2-7; D may match TRBD1 or TRBD2 (5 bases each). Germline V gene data show CDR1 as ENHRY and CDR2 as SYGVKD. V was trimmed by 10 bases and J by 3 bases, leaving 22 bases between them. CDR3 length: 15 amino acids. The CDR3 is CATVISVGPNYEQYF. CDR3 nucleotides: TGTGCCACCGTAATTTCAGTGGGACCTAACTACGAGCAGTACTTC.

The chain joins TRBV19 to TRBJ2-1; perhaps TRBD2 as D (5 bases). V lost 2 bases to trimming and J lost 8 bases, with 16 bases between them. This CDR3 contains 15 residues. Per germline, CDR1 LNHDA and CDR2 SQIVND (reference sequence). The CDR3 DNA reads TGTGCCAGTAGTATAAGGCTAGCTGTCTCGGATGAGCAGTTCTTC. Its protein product is CASSIRLAVSDEQFF.

Many counts were recorded for this clone. The chain joins TRBV27 to TRBJ2-2; D uncertain. CDR3 size: 15 residues. The germline V gene encodes CDR1 MNHEY and CDR2 SMNVEV (reference sequence). V gave up 6 bases and J gave up 0 bases, with 11 bases separating them. CDR3 sequence (DNA): TGTGCCAGCAGCCTTTTCGAGGCGAACACCGGGGAGCTGTTTTTT. Its translation: CASSLFEANTGELFF.

The genes are TRBV6-6 and TRBJ1-3, with a weak D call TRBD1 (6 bases). This CDR3 comprises 15 residues. Germline lookup yields CDR1 MNHNY and CDR2 SVGAGI (reference sequence). The V and J ends lost 5 bases and 0 bases respectively, with 11 bases between them. CDR3: CASSNTGSSGNTIYF. In DNA form, the CDR3 reads TGTGCCAGCAGTAACACAGGGAGCTCTGGAAACACCATATATTTT.

A few counts support this clone. The chain has TRBV28 and TRBJ2-2, with D maybe TRBD1 (6 bases). V shed 8 bases and J shed 1 base, with 17 bases lying between them. The length of the CDR3 is 16 residues. CDR1 MDHEN and CDR2 SYDVKM come from the germline V gene. The CDR3 DNA reads TGTGCCAGCCTCCGGGGCGGCAGGGGGAACACCGGGGAGCTGTTTTTT. It translates to CASLRGGRGNTGELFF.

This clone was counted only a few times. CDR3: CASSFDRGSPLHF. The CDR3 DNA follows: TGTGCCAGCAGTTTTGACAGGGGTTCACCCCTCCACTTT. The chain carries TRBV28 and TRBJ1-6; TRBD1 matches at 8 bases. V lost 3 bases, J lost 9 bases, and 1 base stayed unmatched. The CDR3 totals 13 residues. Germline V CDR1 and CDR2: MDHEN, SYDVKM.

The CDR3 coding sequence is TGCGCCAGCAGCCAACAACTAGCGGCCCTGGGGGGTACGCAGTATTTT. Its protein is CASSQQLAALGGTQYF. The chain recombines TRBV4-1 with TRBJ2-3; 8 nucleotides line up with TRBD2. Trimming cost V 2 bases and J 8 bases; bases outside gene matches: 12. The CDR3 runs 16 residues. Germline assignment: CDR1 MGHRA and CDR2 YSYEKL.

The V gene is TRBV15, the J gene TRBJ1-4, with 7 positions matching TRBD1. The junction had 5 bases not matched to a gene; V was cut back by 5 bases and J by 5 bases. Per germline, CDR1 LNHNV and CDR2 YYDKDF (reference sequence). The CDR3 loop spans 14 amino acids. The CDR3 coding sequence is TGTGCCACCAGCCCGACAGGGAGGAATGAAAAACTGTTTTTT. It encodes CATSPTGRNEKLFF.